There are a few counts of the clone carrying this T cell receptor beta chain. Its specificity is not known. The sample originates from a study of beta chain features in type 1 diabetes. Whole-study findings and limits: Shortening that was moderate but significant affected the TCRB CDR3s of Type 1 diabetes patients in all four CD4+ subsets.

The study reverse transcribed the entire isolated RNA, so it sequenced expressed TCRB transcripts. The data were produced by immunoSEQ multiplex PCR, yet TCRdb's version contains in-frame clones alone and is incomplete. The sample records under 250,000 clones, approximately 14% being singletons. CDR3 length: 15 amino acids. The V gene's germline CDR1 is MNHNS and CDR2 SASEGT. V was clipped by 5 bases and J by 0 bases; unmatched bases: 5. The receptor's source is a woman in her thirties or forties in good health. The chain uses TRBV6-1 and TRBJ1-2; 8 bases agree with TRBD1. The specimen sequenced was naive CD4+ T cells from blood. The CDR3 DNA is TGTGCCAGCAGTACCCGACAGGGGTCTAACTATGGCTACACCTTC. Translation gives CASSTRQGSNYGYTF.